What follows is one T cell receptor (beta chain) and its context. The antigen is not known. This CDR3 spans 16 amino acids. V was cut by 8 bases and J by 1 base, with 18 bases left in between. CDR1 is SEHNR, CDR2 FQNEAQ, per germline (reference sequence). The source of the sample is a study of shared clonotypes between healthy human individuals. Overall study findings and caveats: Non-shared clonotypes were found to have lower generation probabilities than the clonotypes that were shared by all four of the sorted-subset donors.

Authors' methods: Filtering differed for immunoSEQ, which gave only junction sequences without quality scores. TCRdb's copy holds only in-frame clones and misses some; the assay was immunoSEQ multiplex PCR. The V and J calls and the clone size are those of that table, but D and trimming were determined from the DNA. Counted here are about 800,000 clones, 95% to 97% occurring once; the ten biggest clones make up less than 0.25%. Naive CD8 isolation took CD45RO-negative cells positively selected for CCR7 and excluded terminally differentiated effector memory CD45RA+ cells. The donor cohort consisted entirely of Caucasian adults residing in Nashville, Tennessee.

Sequenced sample: naive CD8+ T cells sorted from blood. The rearrangement uses TRBV7-9 and TRBJ2-1; a weak D match, TRBD2 (6 bases). The sequence derives from a man under 40 in good health. The CDR3 sequence is CASLAIDTDSYNEQFF. The CDR3 region has the DNA TGTGCCAGCCTAGCGATCGACACCGATTCCTACAATGAGCAGTTCTTC.